This TCR beta chain comes out of a study of memory CD4+ T cells and cytomegalovirus serostatus. Study-level background: Of the healthy Belgian adults, several were CMV seropositive and 20 to 25 seronegative.

The germline V and J ends were trimmed by 1 base and 5 bases, with 6 bases remaining between them. Per germline, CDR1 LNHDA and CDR2 SQIVND (reference sequence). This CDR3 contains 13 residues. Note on this clone: Its antigen is unidentified.

Overall study results and limits: About 40% of the roughly 160 known CMV-associated TCRbeta sequences appeared in CD4+ memory.

Here immunoSEQ multiplex PCR was the method, and the copy in TCRdb shows in-frame clones only, minus some. The data contain approximately 74,000 clones, more than 75% of them singletons. Single viable CD3+CD4+CD8-CD45RO+ cells were sorted as the memory CD4+ T cells. Serum IgG to CMV pp150, pp28, p38 and p52 defined serostatus. The sample was memory CD4+ T cells from blood. This chain connects TRBV19 to TRBJ2-1, with D unresolved. The clonotype originates from an adult in good health and CMV-seropositive. In DNA, the CDR3 is TGTGCCAGTAGTATAGGGTCGAACAATGAGCAGTTCTTC. This sequence encodes CASSIGSNNEQFF.